This T cell receptor beta chain was captured by sequencing in a study of T-cell memory formation after mild COVID-19. Via MiXCR, TCRdb re-called the 5' RACE reads, giving one row per CDR3 protein. The sample includes under 50,000 distinct CDR3 sequences, roughly 9.8% of them seen just once. V lost 2 bases, J lost 2 bases, and 10 bases lay in between. Germline V lookup: CDR1 SGHRS, CDR2 YFSETQ. The CDR3 is made up of 14 amino acids. The receptor comes from an adult woman who had mild COVID-19 (a few samples of this study predate the infection). Cell type and time point are not known. The rearrangement joins TRBV5-1 to TRBJ1-1, with D perhaps matching TRBD1 (5 bases). What was sequenced was PBMCs or a T cell subset sorted from them (not recorded which). The CDR3 is CASSFDSGNTEAFF. CDR3 sequence (DNA): TGCGCCAGCAGCTTCGACAGCGGAAACACTGAAGCTTTCTTT. Full variable domain (remainder filled in from reference TRBV5-1 and TRBJ1-1): KAGVTQTPRYLIKTRGQQVTLSCSPISGHRSVSWYQQTPGQGLQFLFEYFSETQRNKGNFPGRFSGRQFSNSRSEMNVSTLELGDSALYLCASSFDSGNTEAFFGQGTRLTVV.